These 7 T cell receptor beta chains originate from one sample sequenced in a study of cytomegalovirus exposure and HLA in healthy donors. 13 Jbeta primers and 60 Vbeta primers were used for the PCR. Data came from immunoSEQ multiplex PCR; TCRdb stores just in-frame clones and leaves some out. The repertoire consists of 90,000 to 100,000 clones, with roughly 81% occurring once and the leading ten covering about 1.5%. The sequencing sample was made of PBMCs. Receptors were obtained from a man aged 40-49 years in good health and CMV-seronegative.

The chain joins TRBV18 to TRBJ2-2, with 10 bases fitting TRBD2. The CDR3 covers 17 residues. Germline CDR1 KGHSH, CDR2 LQKENI. Unmatched junction bases numbered 6, after V lost 0 bases and J lost 5 bases. CDR3 in DNA: TGTGCCAGCTCACCACCAAGCGGGGGGGCCAAGACCGGGGAGCTGTTTTTT. It codes for CASSPPSGGAKTGELFF.

This rearrangement joins TRBV4-2 to TRBJ2-1; the match to TRBD2 covers 7 bases. The CDR3 runs to 15 residues. Looked up from germline, CDR1 is LGHNA and CDR2 is YNFKEQ. J lost 8 bases, V lost 5 bases, and 12 bases had no gene match. Here the CDR3 reads CASSSSGEAFYEQFF. The CDR3 DNA reads as TGTGCCAGCAGCAGCAGCGGGGAGGCCTTCTATGAGCAGTTCTTC.

This clone was recorded once. One end of the junction fails to match germline, which may point to a read error. V is TRBV27 and J is TRBJ1-4; 10 positions match TRBD1. The CDR3 covers 21 residues. CDR1 and CDR2 (germline): MNHEY, SMNVEV (reference sequence). CDR3 loop: CAGSLSSPDRGSGVANEKLFF. For the CDR3, the DNA is TGTGCCGGCAGTTTATCGAGCCCGGACAGGGGGTCCGGAGTTGCTAATGAAAAACTGTTTTTT.

The chain is built from TRBV19 and TRBJ1-3; D gene uncertain. The CDR3 is 14 residues long. The V end was cut by 2 bases, the J end by 1 base, with 6 bases between. Germline lookup yields CDR1 LNHDA and CDR2 SQIVND (reference sequence). In DNA, the CDR3 is TGTGCCAGTAGTATAAAGAGATCTGGAAACACCATATATTTT. It is translated as CASSIKRSGNTIYF.

V gene TRBV5-8 combines with J gene TRBJ1-1; D is ambiguous. CDR3 size: 14 residues. From germline, CDR1 is SGHTS and CDR2 YDEGEE. Trimming shortened V by 2 bases and J by 4 bases, and 12 bases separated the two germline ends. The CDR3 nucleotides read TGTGCCAGCAGCTTTGGGAGCGGCATCACTGAAGCTTTCTTT. This gives the protein CASSFGSGITEAFF. The full variable domain, its missing parts supplied by reference TRBV5-8 and TRBJ1-1, is EAGVTQSPTHLIKTRGQQATLRCSPISGHTSVYWYQQALGLGLQFLLWYDEGEERNRGNFPPRFSGRQFPNYSSELNVNALELEDSALYLCASSFGSGITEAFFGQGTRLTVV.

The chain couples TRBV5-1 to TRBJ2-5; D not certain. This CDR3 spans 15 amino acids. The V end was cut by 0 bases, the J end by 2 bases, with 11 bases between. Germline CDR1 and CDR2: SGHRS and YFSETQ. Here the CDR3 DNA reads TGCGCCAGCAGCTTGGGGAATCTAGGACAAGAGACCCAGTACTTC. This encodes CASSLGNLGQETQYF.

The rearrangement joins TRBV7-2 to TRBJ2-2; 14 nucleotides align to TRBD2. This CDR3 region has 19 residues. Looked up from germline, CDR1 is SGHTA and CDR2 is FQGNSA. V trimming: 6 bases; J trimming: 1 base; junction bases outside the gene matches: 10. As DNA, the CDR3 is TGTGCCAGCAGGGGGAGAATTGGGACTAGCGGGGGGAACACCGGGGAGCTGTTTTTT. Amino acid sequence: CASRGRIGTSGGNTGELFF.